This entry lists 14 T cell receptor delta chains sequenced from one sample in a study of gamma-delta T cells after stem cell transplantation. TCRdb reapplied CATT to the RT-PCR reads. The repertoire holds around 7,800 delta-chain clones, with 14% to 15% as singletons. The sequenced material came from gamma-delta T cells. These TCRs come from a human donor. It is not recorded whose cells these are; they may come from a transplant donor.

The chain employs TRDV1 and TRDJ1; the match to TRDD3 covers 7 bases. Per germline, CDR1 TSWWSYY and CDR2 QGS. Trimming cost V 5 bases and J 0 bases; bases outside gene matches: 9. CDR3 length: 16 amino acids. The CDR3 coding sequence is TGTGCTCTTGGGAGCGAGGGGCTGGGGGACACCGATAAACTCATCTTT. Translating gives CALGSEGLGDTDKLIF.

This clone occurred many times. The chain recombines TRDV2 with TRDJ3, with 11 bases matching TRDD3. The J segment lost 0 bases and the V segment lost 3 bases, leaving 6 bases of the junction unmatched. Germline lookup yields CDR1 GEAIGNYY and CDR2 EKD. The CDR3 is made up of 19 amino acids. CDR3 in amino acids: CACDAWGIQSSWDTRQMFF. The CDR3 DNA follows: TGTGCCTGTGACGCCTGGGGGATACAGAGCTCCTGGGACACCCGACAGATGTTTTTC.

This clone has a handful of counts. V is TRDV1 and J is TRDJ1; 12 bases match TRDD3. CDR1 and CDR2 from the germline V gene are TSWWSYY and QGS. The trim removed 4 bases at V and 2 bases at J, leaving 23 bases unmatched. This CDR3 contains 22 residues. CDR3 loop: CALGARGLGSYWGIPETDKLIF. The CDR3 DNA reads as TGTGCTCTTGGGGCGCGGGGGTTAGGCTCGTACTGGGGGATACCAGAGACCGATAAACTCATCTTT.

The genes are TRDV1 and TRDJ3; 8 bases match TRDD2. In germline, CDR1 is TSWWSYY, CDR2 QGS. The CDR3 covers 27 residues. The junction had 29 bases not matched to a gene; V was cut back by 1 base and J by 0 bases. DNA of the CDR3: TGTGCTCTTGGGGAACACCCTTCCTATAGGTTTGGGAAGGTGTCCTCATCCTCCTCCTGGGACACCCGACAGATGTTTTTC. Its protein product is CALGEHPSYRFGKVSSSSSWDTRQMFF.

The chain couples TRDV1 to TRDJ1; 11 bases align to TRDD3. Germline-derived CDR1 and CDR2 are TSWWSYY and QGS. The J segment lost 6 bases and the V segment lost 0 bases, leaving 27 bases of the junction unmatched. The CDR3 runs 23 residues. The CDR3 coding sequence is TGTGCTCTTGGGGAACTAGGGCACCTCCCATCCGGACTGGGGGATATAAGCAGCAATAAACTCATCTTT. This codes for CALGELGHLPSGLGDISSNKLIF.

This clone is medium-sized (0.01 to 0.1%) by share. V and J are TRDV3 and TRDJ1; D not resolved. Per the germline V gene, CDR1 is TVYSNPD and CDR2 is GDNSRS (reference sequence). V lost 5 bases and J lost 0, with 7 bases in between. This CDR3 has 11 residues. CDR3: CAPRDTDKLIF. CDR3 in DNA: TGTGCCCCGAGGGACACCGATAAACTCATCTTT.

As for this clone: Its ends do not fully match the called genes, so a read error is possible. The CDR3 DNA reads TGTGCCTGTGACATGCGCTGGGGGATAAGCCGCTCCTGGGACACCCGGCAGATGTTTTTC. This encodes CACDMRWGISRSWDTRQMFF. The rearrangement uses TRDV2 and TRDJ3; 10 bases are shared with TRDD3. Germline loops: CDR1 GEAIGNYY, CDR2 EKD. The length of the CDR3 is 20 residues.

Comment on this clone: This likely came from a read error, as a far larger clone is one base away. The chain is built from TRDV2 and TRDJ3, with a tentative D call TRDD3 (6 bases). CDR3 length equals 18 residues. V lost 5 bases to trimming and J lost 1 base, with 17 bases between them. From germline, CDR1 is GEAIGNYY and CDR2 EKD. CDR3 DNA: TGTGCCTGTGGCACGGCGGATACCTGTTCCTGGGACACCCGACAGATGTTTTTC. This translates into CACGTADTCSWDTRQMFF.

This clone is termed medium-sized. The chain is built from TRDV3 and TRDJ1; D remains ambiguous. The CDR3 has 11 residues. Germline V gene sequence: CDR1 TVYSNPD, CDR2 GDNSRS (reference sequence). Between the trimmed V and J ends, which lost 3 bases and 0 bases, there was a span of 5 bases. The CDR3 DNA follows: TGTGCCTTAACCTACACCGATAAACTCATCTTT. The encoded protein is CALTYTDKLIF.

Remarks on this clone: A clone one base away is much larger, so this may be a read error. Other DNA sequences in this sample translate to the same CDR3. V and J are TRDV2 and TRDJ3, with 12 bases that match TRDD3. The CDR3 totals 20 residues. Germline values: CDR1 GEAIGNYY, CDR2 EKD. As DNA, the CDR3 is TGTGCCTGTGACATGCGCTGGGGGATACGCCGCTCCTGGGACACCCGGCAGATGTTTTTC. It translates to CACDMRWGIRRSWDTRQMFF.

The rearrangement uses TRDV1 and TRDJ1; D ambiguous. Germline CDR1 reads TSWWSYY; CDR2 reads QGS. The CDR3 covers 18 residues. Trimming shortened V by 2 bases and J by 8 bases, and 27 bases separated the two germline ends. CDR3 nucleotides: TGTGCTCTTGGGGAAACTCTCACTCTTGGGAGTCCCCAAACCAAACTCATCTTT. This gives the protein CALGETLTLGSPQTKLIF.

This clone was counted between two and nine times. V is TRDV2 and J is TRDJ1; the D is unclear. CDR3 length: 16 residues. V lost 0 bases to trimming and J lost 0 bases, with 13 bases between them. Germline V gene sequence: CDR1 GEAIGNYY, CDR2 EKD. The CDR3 coding sequence is TGTGCCTGTGACACCGAATCTCTTTCGTACACCGATAAACTCATCTTT. Translated, it gives CACDTESLSYTDKLIF.

This clone was seen a few times. The rearrangement links TRDV2 to TRDJ3; TRDD3 matches 9 bases. The CDR3 covers 20 residues. Trimming took 0 bases from V and 0 from J; bases not matched to a gene: 8. From germline, CDR1 is GEAIGNYY and CDR2 EKD. CDR3 loop: CACDTLLGDKSSWDTRQMFF. The CDR3 DNA follows: TGTGCCTGTGACACCCTATTGGGGGATAAGAGCTCCTGGGACACCCGACAGATGTTTTTC.

On this clone itself: A read error may explain this, as a much larger clone is one base away. The CDR3 sequence: CACDTVGEGSWDTRQMFF. DNA of the CDR3: TGTGCCTGTGACACCGTGGGGGAGGGATCCTGGGACACCCGACAGATGTTTTTC. The chain joins TRDV2 to TRDJ3, with 7 positions matching TRDD3. This CDR3 is 18 amino acids long. Germline assignment: CDR1 GEAIGNYY and CDR2 EKD. Trimming removed 0 bases from V and 1 base from J; junction bases left unmatched: 5.